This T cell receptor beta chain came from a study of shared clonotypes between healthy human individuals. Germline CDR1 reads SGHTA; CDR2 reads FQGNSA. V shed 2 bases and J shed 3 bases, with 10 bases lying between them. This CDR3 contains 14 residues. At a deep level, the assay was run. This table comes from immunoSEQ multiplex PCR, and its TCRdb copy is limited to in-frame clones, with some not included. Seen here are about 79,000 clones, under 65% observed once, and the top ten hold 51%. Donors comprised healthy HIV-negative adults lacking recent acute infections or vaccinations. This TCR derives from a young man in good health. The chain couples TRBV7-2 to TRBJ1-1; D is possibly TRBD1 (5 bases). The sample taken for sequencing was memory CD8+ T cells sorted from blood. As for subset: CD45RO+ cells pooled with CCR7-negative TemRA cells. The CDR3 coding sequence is TGTGCCAGCAGCTTAAGGGCAGGGTACACTGAAGCTTTCTTT. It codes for CASSLRAGYTEAFF.